One sample yielded the 9 T cell receptor beta chains listed below, sequenced in a study of blood T cell repertoires in COVID-19. Sequencing used immunoSEQ multiplex PCR; TCRdb keeps in-frame clones, though not all of them. This table has about 180,000 clones, about 91% appearing once. Sequenced material: peripheral blood. The source of these receptors is a woman in her 30s with acute or convalescent COVID-19.

The chain joins TRBV3-1 (or the pseudogene TRBV3-2) to TRBJ1-2; TRBD1 matches 8 bases. The CDR3 is 13 residues long. The germline CDR1 and CDR2 sequences are LGHDT and YNNKEL (reference sequence). The ends lost 2 bases at V and 5 bases at J; junction bases unmatched: 1. For the CDR3, the DNA is TGTGCCAGCAGCCAACGGACAGGGTATGGCTACACCTTC. Translation gives CASSQRTGYGYTF.

The chain combines TRBV7-3 with TRBJ2-5; TRBD2 is a possible D gene (6 bases). CDR1 is SGHTA, CDR2 FQGTGA, per germline. Trimming cost V 11 bases and J 6 bases, with 13 bases left between them. This CDR3 has 11 amino acids. In DNA, the CDR3 is TGTGCCGCTGGGGGGAGGCAGACCCAGTACTTC. It translates to CAAGGRQTQYF.

The DNA of the CDR3 is TGTGCCAGCAGCGGGGACAAGAACACTGAAGCTTTCTTT. It codes for CASSGDKNTEAFF. V usage is TRBV5-4 and J usage is TRBJ1-1; D may be TRBD1 (6 bases). Trimming left V 4 bases short and J 1 base short, with 8 bases between. CDR3 length equals 13 residues. Germline V gene data show CDR1 as SGHNT and CDR2 as YYREEE (reference sequence). The whole variable domain, remainder taken from reference TRBV5-4 and TRBJ1-1, is ETGVTQSPTHLIKTRGQQVTLRCSSQSGHNTVSWYQQALGQGPQFIFQYYREEENGRGNFPPRFSGLQFPNYSSELNVNALELDDSALYLCASSGDKNTEAFFGQGTRLTVV.

The chain links TRBV5-1 to TRBJ2-1; 13 nucleotides line up with TRBD2. The germline V gene encodes CDR1 SGHRS and CDR2 YFSETQ. The CDR3 consists of 17 residues. V was pared by 3 bases and J by 8 bases, with 11 bases of the junction left unmatched. The CDR3 nucleotides read TGCGCCAGCAGCTCACTAGCGGGAGGGCCAGAGGGGCATGAGCAGTTCTTC. It encodes CASSSLAGGPEGHEQFF.

The genes are TRBV5-1 and TRBJ2-7; 8 positions match TRBD2. Germline values: CDR1 SGHRS, CDR2 YFSETQ. V trimming: 10 bases; J trimming: 7 bases; junction bases outside the gene matches: 19. The CDR3 extends over 15 amino acids. CDR3 sequence: CASELDTSGGGEQYF. The CDR3 nucleotides are TGCGCCTCAGAGTTAGACACTAGCGGAGGCGGGGAGCAGTACTTC. The variable domain in full, completed from reference TRBV5-1 and TRBJ2-7, reads KAGVTQTPRYLIKTRGQQVTLSCSPISGHRSVSWYQQTPGQGLQFLFEYFSETQRNKGNFPGRFSGRQFSNSRSEMNVSTLELGDSALYLCASELDTSGGGEQYFGPGTRLTVT.

The chain recombines TRBV30 with TRBJ1-6; a weak D match, TRBD1 (5 bases). The CDR3 consists of 12 residues. V lost 4 bases and J lost 10, with 11 bases in between. Germline V gives CDR1 GTSNPN, CDR2 SVGIG (reference sequence). The CDR3 reads CAWTDSYSPLHF. The CDR3 nucleotides read TGTGCCTGGACCGACAGCTACTCACCCCTCCACTTT.

The J gene is TRBJ2-3, the V gene TRBV11-2, with TRBD2 as a possible D gene (5 bases). Trimming pared 0 bases from V and 8 bases from J, leaving 9 bases between. This CDR3 contains 13 residues. Germline V lookup: CDR1 SGHAT, CDR2 FQNNGV. The CDR3 here is CASSLDLEGTQYF. CDR3 nucleotide sequence: TGTGCCAGCAGCTTAGATTTAGAGGGTACGCAGTATTTT.

The chain carries TRBV6-6 and TRBJ2-7, with TRBD1 identical over 9 bases. The CDR3 is 17 amino acids. Trimming removed 5 bases from V and 0 bases from J; junction bases left unmatched: 11. Germline V gene data show CDR1 as MNHNY and CDR2 as SVGAGI (reference sequence). The CDR3, as DNA: TGTGCCAGCAGTCCCTTCTGGGGGACAGGGAGCTCCTACGAGCAGTACTTC. This encodes CASSPFWGTGSSYEQYF.

The chain has TRBV30 and TRBJ1-6; D possibly corresponds to TRBD1 (6 bases). From germline, CDR1 is GTSNPN and CDR2 SVGIG (reference sequence). This CDR3 has 13 amino acids. V gave up 3 bases and J gave up 6 bases, with 9 bases separating them. For the CDR3, the DNA is TGTGCCTGGAGGACAGGTTTTAATTCACCCCTCCACTTT. Residues: CAWRTGFNSPLHF. Complete variable domain (other parts from reference TRBV30 and TRBJ1-6): SQTIHQWPATLVQPVGSPLSLECTVEGTSNPNLYWYRQAAGRGLQLLFYSVGIGQISSEVPQNLSASRPQDRQFILSSKKLLLSDSGFYLCAWRTGFNSPLHFGNGTRLTVT.